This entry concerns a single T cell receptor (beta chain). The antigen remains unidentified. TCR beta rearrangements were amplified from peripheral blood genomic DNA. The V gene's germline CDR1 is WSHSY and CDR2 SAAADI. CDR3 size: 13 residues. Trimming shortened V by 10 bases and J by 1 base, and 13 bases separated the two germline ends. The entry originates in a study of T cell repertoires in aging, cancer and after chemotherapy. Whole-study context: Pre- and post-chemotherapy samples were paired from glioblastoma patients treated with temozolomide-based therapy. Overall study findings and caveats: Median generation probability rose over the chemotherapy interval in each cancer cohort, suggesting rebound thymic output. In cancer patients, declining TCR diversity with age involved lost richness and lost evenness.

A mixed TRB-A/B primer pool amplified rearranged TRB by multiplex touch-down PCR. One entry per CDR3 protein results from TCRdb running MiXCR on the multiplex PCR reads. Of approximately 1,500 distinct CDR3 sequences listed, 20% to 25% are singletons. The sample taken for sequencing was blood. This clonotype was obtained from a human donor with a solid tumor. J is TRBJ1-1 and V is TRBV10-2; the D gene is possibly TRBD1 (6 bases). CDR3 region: CATRGAANTEAFF. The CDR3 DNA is TGCGCCACCCGGGGGGCAGCGAACACTGAAGCTTTCTTT.